This T cell receptor (beta chain) was captured by sequencing in a study of T-cell reconstitution after alpha-beta-depleted transplantation in children. V lost 3 bases to trimming and J lost 4 bases, with 13 bases between them. The CDR3 contains 15 residues. CDR1 is SGHDT, CDR2 YYEEEE, per germline. The TCRbeta library was prepared with unique molecular identifiers. TCRdb re-analysed the PCR reads in MiXCR, keeping a single row per CDR3 protein. This table holds about 350,000 distinct CDR3 sequences, roughly 14% found once. This clonotype was detected a few times. The chain has TRBV5-6 and TRBJ2-2, with D tentatively TRBD1 (6 bases). Material: PBMCs, obtained from the stem cell graft. This TCR came from a human donor who donated a stem cell graft to a child with Fanconi anemia. CDR3 sequence (DNA): TGTGCCAGCAGCTGGGGGCTAGCAGCCACCGGGGAGCTGTTTTTT. Translating it yields CASSWGLAATGELFF.